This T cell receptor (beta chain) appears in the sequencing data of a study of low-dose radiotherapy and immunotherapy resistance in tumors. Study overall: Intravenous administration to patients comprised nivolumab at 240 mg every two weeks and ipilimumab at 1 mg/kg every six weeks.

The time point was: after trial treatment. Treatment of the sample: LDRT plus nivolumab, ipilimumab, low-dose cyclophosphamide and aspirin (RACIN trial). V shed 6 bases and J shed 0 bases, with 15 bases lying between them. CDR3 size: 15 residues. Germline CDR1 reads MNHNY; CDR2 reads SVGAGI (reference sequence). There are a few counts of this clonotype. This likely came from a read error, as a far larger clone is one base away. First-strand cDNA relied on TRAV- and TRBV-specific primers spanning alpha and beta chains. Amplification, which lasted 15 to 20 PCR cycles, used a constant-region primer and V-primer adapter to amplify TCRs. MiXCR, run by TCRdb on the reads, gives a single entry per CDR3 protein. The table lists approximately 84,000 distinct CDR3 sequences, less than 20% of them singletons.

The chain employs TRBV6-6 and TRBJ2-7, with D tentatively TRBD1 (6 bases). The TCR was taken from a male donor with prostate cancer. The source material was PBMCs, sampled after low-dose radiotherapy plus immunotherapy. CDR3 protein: CASSEDRNNSYEQYF. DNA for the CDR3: TGTGCCAGCAGCGAAGACAGGAACAACTCCTACGAGCAGTACTTC.